The text below deals with one TCR beta chain. The antigen is unknown. These data are taken from a study of shared clonotypes between healthy human individuals. Study at large: Donors had three CD4 naive, three CD4 memory, two CD8 naive and one CD8 memory plate apiece.

General study findings and limits: On the whole, naive subsets had larger estimated richness than memory subsets had. Large sequencing depth failed to make sorted-subset sequencing complete, rarefaction showed.

Produced via immunoSEQ multiplex PCR; TCRdb's table is partial and in-frame only. The repertoire holds 550,000 to 800,000 clones, with 90% as singletons. The CDR3 loop spans 14 amino acids. V lost 2 bases to trimming and J lost 7 bases, with 11 bases between them. Per germline, CDR1 MNHEY and CDR2 SVGAGI. This TCR was recovered from a man aged 18 to 30 in good health. Some clones in this sample may be carry-over from other donors' samples. The sample taken for sequencing was memory CD8+ T cells from PBMCs. Indicated subset: CD45RO+ cells pooled with CCR7-negative TemRA cells. This chain joins TRBV6-5 and TRBJ2-2, with a possible D match to TRBD2 (5 bases). The CDR3 spells CASSYDGISGELFF. The DNA of the CDR3 is TGTGCCAGCAGTTACGACGGGATTAGCGGGGAGCTGTTTTTT.